Listed below are T cell receptor beta chains from one sample, sequenced in a study of T cells after yellow fever vaccination. TCRdb re-derived calls from the 5' RACE reads in MiXCR, one entry per CDR3 protein. The profile covers about 130,000 distinct CDR3 sequences, with almost 9% appearing a single time and approximately 39% taken by the ten largest. Sequences were derived from CD8+ T cells sorted from PBMCs, sampled on the day of the yellow fever booster vaccination. Receptors originate from a man aged 18 to 35 who received the YFV17D yellow fever vaccine. Both conserved end residues are part of each CDR3. Each record gives: CDR3 protein, CDR3 DNA, D gene, clone size, J gene, V gene. A D gene is named only where the DNA matches it firmly. Size tells how often a clone was seen (once, few, many) or the class of an expanded clone, and some rows leave it out.

cdr3_aa: CASSQGRGPNTEAFF
cdr3_nt: TGCGCCAGCAGCCAAGGCCGGGGGCCGAACACTGAAGCTTTCTTT
d_call: -
clone_size: -
j_call: TRBJ1-1
v_call: TRBV4-3

cdr3_aa: CASSIARSTGELFF
cdr3_nt: TGTGCCAGTAGTATAGCCAGGTCTACCGGGGAGCTGTTTTTT
d_call: -
clone_size: -
j_call: TRBJ2-2
v_call: TRBV19

cdr3_aa: CASSHRTAYEQYF
cdr3_nt: TGTGCCAGCAGCCATCGGACGGCCTACGAGCAGTACTTC
d_call: -
clone_size: many
j_call: TRBJ2-7
v_call: TRBV7-9

cdr3_aa: CASSYSMSGGGEQFF
cdr3_nt: TGTGCCAGCAGTTACTCGATGTCGGGGGGCGGCGAGCAGTTCTTC
d_call: -
clone_size: -
j_call: TRBJ2-1
v_call: TRBV6-2/TRBV6-3

cdr3_aa: CASSPRGASSYEQYF
cdr3_nt: TGCGCCAGTTCACCAAGGGGGGCGAGCTCCTACGAGCAGTACTTC
d_call: -
clone_size: -
j_call: TRBJ2-7
v_call: TRBV5-1

cdr3_aa: CASSQVAGTYTEAFF
cdr3_nt: TGTGCCAGCAGCCAAGTGGCAGGGACGTACACTGAAGCTTTCTTT
d_call: -
clone_size: few
j_call: TRBJ1-1
v_call: TRBV14

cdr3_aa: CASSGASGKETQYF
cdr3_nt: TGTGCCAGTAGCGGGGCGTCAGGGAAAGAGACCCAGTACTTC
d_call: -
clone_size: many
j_call: TRBJ2-5
v_call: TRBV19

cdr3_aa: CASSQHLRPVGRYSPLHF
cdr3_nt: TGCGCCAGCAGCCAACACCTCCGCCCGGTAGGGAGGTATTCACCCCTCCACTTT
d_call: -
clone_size: -
j_call: TRBJ1-6
v_call: TRBV4-1

cdr3_aa: CASSLDLSYNEQFF
cdr3_nt: TGCGCCAGCAGCTTGGACCTCTCCTACAATGAGCAGTTCTTC
d_call: -
clone_size: -
j_call: TRBJ2-1
v_call: TRBV5-1

cdr3_aa: CASSLLPGEGATNEKLFF
cdr3_nt: TGTGCCAGCAGCTTACTGCCAGGGGAGGGGGCAACTAATGAAAAACTGTTTTTT
d_call: -
clone_size: -
j_call: TRBJ1-4
v_call: TRBV7-9

cdr3_aa: CASSVEGGESYEQYF
cdr3_nt: TGTGCCAGCAGCGTAGAAGGAGGGGAATCCTACGAGCAGTACTTC
d_call: -
clone_size: few
j_call: TRBJ2-7
v_call: TRBV9

cdr3_aa: CASSFSQDEASSSGNTIYF
cdr3_nt: TGTGCCAGCAGTTTCAGCCAGGACGAGGCCTCGAGCTCTGGAAACACCATATATTTT
d_call: -
clone_size: -
j_call: TRBJ1-3
v_call: TRBV28

cdr3_aa: CASSQVIDRDRYTEAFF
cdr3_nt: TGTGCCAGCAGCCAAGTCATTGACCGGGACAGGTACACTGAAGCTTTCTTT
d_call: TRBD1
clone_size: few
j_call: TRBJ1-1
v_call: TRBV3-1

cdr3_aa: CATSSAPGGYEQYF
cdr3_nt: TGTGCCACCAGCAGCGCCCCTGGGGGTTACGAGCAGTACTTC
d_call: -
clone_size: -
j_call: TRBJ2-7
v_call: TRBV15

cdr3_aa: CASSLGSTGQLQETQYF
cdr3_nt: TGCGCCAGCAGCTTGGGCAGCACTGGACAGCTCCAAGAGACCCAGTACTTC
d_call: -
clone_size: few
j_call: TRBJ2-5
v_call: TRBV5-1

cdr3_aa: CASSPIPTGVEQYF
cdr3_nt: TGTGCCAGCAGTCCAATACCGACAGGGGTCGAGCAGTACTTC
d_call: TRBD1
clone_size: few
j_call: TRBJ2-7
v_call: TRBV27

cdr3_aa: CASSQPGLRYEQYF
cdr3_nt: TGTGCCAGCAGCCAGCCGGGACTCCGCTACGAGCAGTACTTC
d_call: -
clone_size: -
j_call: TRBJ2-7
v_call: TRBV7-2

cdr3_aa: CAISEGGGYYNEQFF
cdr3_nt: TGTGCCATCAGTGAGGGGGGGGGATACTACAATGAGCAGTTCTTC
d_call: TRBD2
clone_size: -
j_call: TRBJ2-1
v_call: TRBV10-3

cdr3_aa: CASSQGQGGSPLHF
cdr3_nt: TGTGCCAGCAGCCAAGGACAGGGAGGTTCACCCCTCCACTTT
d_call: TRBD1
clone_size: few
j_call: TRBJ1-6
v_call: TRBV4-2

cdr3_aa: CASSWIIGGGGSYEQYF
cdr3_nt: TGTGCCAGCAGCTGGATAATAGGCGGGGGAGGCTCCTACGAGCAGTACTTC
d_call: TRBD2
clone_size: -
j_call: TRBJ2-7
v_call: TRBV7-9

cdr3_aa: CASRSSGGWGNQPQHF
cdr3_nt: TGTGCCAGCAGGTCCTCGGGGGGCTGGGGCAATCAGCCCCAGCATTTT
d_call: -
clone_size: -
j_call: TRBJ1-5
v_call: TRBV27

cdr3_aa: CASSPRQTGNIQYF
cdr3_nt: TGTGCCAGCAGCCCACGGCAGACGGGAAACATTCAGTACTTC
d_call: -
clone_size: few
j_call: TRBJ2-4
v_call: TRBV11-1

cdr3_aa: CSVGARGALGGEQFF
cdr3_nt: TGCAGCGTTGGGGCACGCGGGGCCTTAGGGGGTGAGCAGTTCTTC
d_call: -
clone_size: -
j_call: TRBJ2-1
v_call: TRBV29-1

cdr3_aa: CASTSGTGESGEQFF
cdr3_nt: TGTGCCAGCACCTCCGGGACAGGGGAATCGGGTGAGCAGTTCTTC
d_call: TRBD1
clone_size: few
j_call: TRBJ2-1
v_call: TRBV6-6

cdr3_aa: CSARASAGETQYF
cdr3_nt: TGCAGTGCTAGAGCCTCGGCGGGGGAGACCCAGTACTTC
d_call: -
clone_size: -
j_call: TRBJ2-5
v_call: TRBV20-1

cdr3_aa: CASSLDRGTQPQHF
cdr3_nt: TGCGCCAGCAGCTTAGACAGGGGAACTCAGCCCCAGCATTTT
d_call: TRBD1
clone_size: many
j_call: TRBJ1-5
v_call: TRBV4-1

cdr3_aa: CSARALTSGGAGETQYF
cdr3_nt: TGCAGTGCTAGAGCCCTGACTAGCGGGGGGGCCGGAGAGACCCAGTACTTC
d_call: TRBD2
clone_size: few
j_call: TRBJ2-5
v_call: TRBV20-1

cdr3_aa: CSARGMATEAFF
cdr3_nt: TGCAGTGCGAGAGGAATGGCAACTGAAGCTTTCTTT
d_call: -
clone_size: -
j_call: TRBJ1-1
v_call: TRBV20-1

cdr3_aa: CATTAGSNQPQHF
cdr3_nt: TGTGCCACCACCGCCGGGAGCAATCAGCCCCAGCATTTT
d_call: -
clone_size: few
j_call: TRBJ1-5
v_call: TRBV15

cdr3_aa: CASSPQTITDTQYF
cdr3_nt: TGTGCCAGCAGCCCTCAGACTATCACAGATACGCAGTATTTT
d_call: -
clone_size: -
j_call: TRBJ2-3
v_call: TRBV14

cdr3_aa: CASSWVEGVAETQYF
cdr3_nt: TGTGCCAGCAGCTGGGTGGAAGGGGTCGCAGAGACCCAGTACTTC
d_call: -
clone_size: -
j_call: TRBJ2-5
v_call: TRBV5-6

cdr3_aa: CASAVYNYGYTF
cdr3_nt: TGTGCCAGCGCGGTATATAACTATGGCTACACCTTC
d_call: -
clone_size: few
j_call: TRBJ1-2
v_call: TRBV2

cdr3_aa: CASSSTGLEQYF
cdr3_nt: TGTGCCAGCAGCTCGACAGGGCTCGAGCAGTACTTC
d_call: TRBD1
clone_size: few
j_call: TRBJ2-7
v_call: TRBV7-8

cdr3_aa: CAMIAGSLNNNEQFF
cdr3_nt: TGTGCTATGATTGCCGGGTCTCTTAACAACAATGAGCAGTTCTTC
d_call: -
clone_size: many
j_call: TRBJ2-1
v_call: TRBV2

cdr3_aa: CASSPIRFNYEQYF
cdr3_nt: TGTGCCAGCTCACCAATAAGGTTTAACTACGAGCAGTACTTC
d_call: -
clone_size: -
j_call: TRBJ2-7
v_call: TRBV18

cdr3_aa: CASSPRQSSLMNTEAFF
cdr3_nt: TGCGCCAGCAGCCCTCGACAGAGCAGCCTTATGAACACTGAAGCTTTCTTT
d_call: -
clone_size: few
j_call: TRBJ1-1
v_call: TRBV4-1

cdr3_aa: CSARAGPNYEQYF
cdr3_nt: TGCAGTGCTAGAGCGGGACCTAACTACGAGCAGTACTTC
d_call: -
clone_size: many
j_call: TRBJ2-7
v_call: TRBV20-1

cdr3_aa: CASSIVYRDGETQYF
cdr3_nt: TGTGCCAGTAGTATAGTTTACCGGGACGGAGAGACCCAGTACTTC
d_call: -
clone_size: few
j_call: TRBJ2-5
v_call: TRBV19

cdr3_aa: CASSLRRLSTDTQYF
cdr3_nt: TGCGCCAGCAGCTTGAGGAGGCTAAGCACAGATACGCAGTATTTT
d_call: -
clone_size: -
j_call: TRBJ2-3
v_call: TRBV5-1

cdr3_aa: CATSDLRGMGETQYF
cdr3_nt: TGTGCCACCAGTGATTTGAGGGGAATGGGAGAGACCCAGTACTTC
d_call: -
clone_size: few
j_call: TRBJ2-5
v_call: TRBV24-1

cdr3_aa: CANRTDTNTEAFF
cdr3_nt: TGTGCCAACCGGACGGACACTAACACTGAAGCTTTCTTT
d_call: -
clone_size: few
j_call: TRBJ1-1
v_call: TRBV19

cdr3_aa: CASSLSTRPRGNQPQHF
cdr3_nt: TGTGCCAGCAGCCTGTCGACACGTCCAAGAGGCAATCAGCCCCAGCATTTT
d_call: -
clone_size: -
j_call: TRBJ1-5
v_call: TRBV7-8

cdr3_aa: CASSPRRINEAFF
cdr3_nt: TGCGCCAGCAGCCCCCGCCGAATTAATGAAGCTTTCTTT
d_call: -
clone_size: -
j_call: TRBJ1-1
v_call: TRBV4-1

cdr3_aa: CASSVSLAGYSYEQYF
cdr3_nt: TGTGCCAGTAGTGTCTCTCTAGCGGGATATTCCTACGAGCAGTACTTC
d_call: TRBD2
clone_size: -
j_call: TRBJ2-7
v_call: TRBV19

cdr3_aa: CASSSGGSNYEQYF
cdr3_nt: TGTGCCAGCAGCTCAGGGGGATCTAACTACGAGCAGTACTTC
d_call: TRBD1
clone_size: few
j_call: TRBJ2-7
v_call: TRBV7-9

cdr3_aa: CASSRITGQGGQETQYF
cdr3_nt: TGTGCCAGCAGTCGGATTACGGGACAGGGCGGTCAGGAGACCCAGTACTTC
d_call: TRBD1
clone_size: -
j_call: TRBJ2-5
v_call: TRBV11-2

cdr3_aa: CASSLSRDTEAFF
cdr3_nt: TGCGCCAGCAGTCTAAGCCGGGACACTGAAGCTTTCTTT
d_call: -
clone_size: -
j_call: TRBJ1-1
v_call: TRBV10-1